Below, 25 T cell receptor beta chains from the same sample are listed, as sequenced in a study of T cell responses to AZD1222 COVID-19 vaccine. Sequencing used immunoSEQ multiplex PCR; TCRdb keeps in-frame clones, though not all of them. The table lists around 89,000 clones, just over 85% of them singletons. Material: peripheral blood, obtained on day 0 of AZD1222 vaccination. Receptor source: an adult in good health.

V is TRBV5-6 and J is TRBJ1-1; a possible D gene is TRBD1 (5 bases). Trimming pared 0 bases from V and 2 bases from J, leaving 11 bases between. The CDR3 is 15 residues long. From germline, CDR1 is SGHDT and CDR2 YYEEEE. The CDR3 protein is CASSLGGRKNTEAFF. DNA for the CDR3: TGTGCCAGCAGCTTGGGGGGCAGGAAAAACACTGAAGCTTTCTTT.

V and J are TRBV19 and TRBJ2-3; a weak D match, TRBD2 (5 bases). The CDR3 runs 14 residues. Germline CDR1 LNHDA, CDR2 SQIVND (reference sequence). V was clipped by 8 bases and J by 3 bases, with 15 bases between them. The CDR3 spells CASDRGWRTDTQYF. The DNA of the CDR3 is TGTGCCAGTGACCGCGGATGGAGGACAGATACGCAGTATTTT.

This clone was observed once. The V gene is TRBV7-9, the J gene TRBJ2-5, with D possibly being TRBD2 (7 bases). This CDR3 spans 15 amino acids. V lost 5 bases to trimming and J lost 4 bases, with 17 bases between them. Germline V gene sequence: CDR1 SEHNR, CDR2 FQNEAQ (reference sequence). The CDR3 DNA sequence: TGTGCCAGCAGCCTTGTCGGGGGGCATCGAGAGACCCAGTACTTC. Translated: CASSLVGGHRETQYF. The full variable domain, its missing parts supplied by reference TRBV7-9 and TRBJ2-5, is DTGVSQNPRHKITKRGQNVTFRCDPISEHNRLYWYRQTLGQGPEFLTYFQNEAQLEKSRLLSDRFSAERPKGSFSTLEIQRTEQGDSAMYLCASSLVGGHRETQYFGPGTRLLVL.

The genes are TRBV18 and TRBJ1-1; D ambiguous. The CDR3 consists of 14 residues. The germline V gene has CDR1 KGHSH and CDR2 LQKENI. With 4 bases removed from V and 4 bases from J, the gap between germline ends came to 13 bases. The CDR3 DNA is TGTGCCAGCTCACGAATATGGGAGGGCACTGAAGCTTTCTTT. Amino acids: CASSRIWEGTEAFF.

The gene calls are TRBV5-1 and TRBJ2-3; 7 bases are shared with TRBD1. The V gene's germline CDR1 is SGHRS and CDR2 YFSETQ. V gave up 0 bases and J gave up 0 bases; unmatched junction bases: 4. CDR3 length: 16 amino acids. The CDR3: CASSLGGGTSTDTQYF. Written as DNA, the CDR3 is TGCGCCAGCAGCTTGGGAGGGGGCACTAGCACAGATACGCAGTATTTT.

V and J are TRBV6-5 and TRBJ2-1, with TRBD1 as a possible D gene (6 bases). The CDR3 is 15 residues long. Germline V lookup: CDR1 MNHEY, CDR2 SVGAGI. V lost 5 bases, J lost 0 bases, and 11 bases lay in between. The CDR3 nucleotides are TGTGCCAGCAGTCCAGACAGGAGCTCCTACAATGAGCAGTTCTTC. Protein product: CASSPDRSSYNEQFF.

This rearrangement joins TRBV4-1 to TRBJ2-5; unclear D gene. Germline V gene lookup returns CDR1 MGHRA and CDR2 YSYEKL. With 0 bases removed from V and 0 bases from J, the gap between germline ends came to 17 bases. The CDR3 runs 18 residues. CDR3 sequence: CASSQERQAILYQETQYF. For the CDR3, the DNA is TGCGCCAGCAGCCAAGAGAGGCAGGCGATATTGTACCAAGAGACCCAGTACTTC.

V gene TRBV4-1 combines with J gene TRBJ1-4; TRBD1 aligns across 7 bases. The V gene end was trimmed by 1 base and the J gene end by 6 bases; junction bases not matched to a gene: 2. Per germline, CDR1 MGHRA and CDR2 YSYEKL. The length of the CDR3 is 14 residues. The CDR3 DNA reads as TGCGCCAGCAGCCAAGTAGGGGGCGATGAAAAACTGTTTTTT. Protein product: CASSQVGGDEKLFF.

The sample holds a few counts of this clone. V and J are TRBV10-3 and TRBJ2-7; possible D gene TRBD1, 5 bases. Trimming removed 2 bases at V and 1 base at J, with 9 bases between. Germline loops: CDR1 ENHRY, CDR2 SYGVKD. The CDR3 runs to 14 residues. This chain's CDR3 is CAISERQLSYEQYF. The CDR3 bases are TGTGCCATCAGTGAGCGACAGCTTTCCTACGAGCAGTACTTC.

The gene calls are TRBV2 and TRBJ2-3, with 7 bases that match TRBD1. The germline V gene has CDR1 SNHLY and CDR2 FYNNEI. The CDR3 is made up of 14 amino acids. The J segment lost 1 base and the V segment lost 7 bases, leaving 5 bases of the junction unmatched. The CDR3 reads CASKAGGGTDTQYF. CDR3 DNA sequence: TGTGCCAGCAAGGCAGGGGGTGGCACAGATACGCAGTATTTT.

The chain recombines TRBV4-1 with TRBJ2-1; 7 bases line up with TRBD1. This CDR3 spans 13 amino acids. V lost 6 bases to trimming and J lost 8 bases; unmatched junction nucleotides: 7. Germline CDR1 and CDR2: MGHRA and YSYEKL. CDR3 region: CASRIQGQDEQFF. CDR3 nucleotides: TGCGCCAGCAGGATACAGGGGCAGGATGAGCAGTTCTTC.

This clone was seen more than once but under ten times. This sequence joins TRBV20-1 and TRBJ2-1; D ambiguous. The germline V gene has CDR1 DFQATT and CDR2 SNEGSKA (reference sequence). The length of the CDR3 is 14 residues. Deletions cut 3 bases from V and 0 bases from J, with 9 bases between. CDR3 DNA: TGCAGTGCTAGTTCCCCCTACTCCTACAATGAGCAGTTCTTC. Translated: CSASSPYSYNEQFF.

CDR3 protein: CASSLRLPAGELFF. In DNA form, the CDR3 reads TGCGCCAGCAGCTTGCGGCTCCCGGCGGGGGAGCTGTTTTTT. The rearrangement joins TRBV5-1 to TRBJ2-2; D remains unclear. V gave up 1 base and J gave up 8 bases, with 12 bases separating them. Germline loops: CDR1 SGHRS, CDR2 YFSETQ. CDR3 length equals 14 residues.

The chain is built from TRBV19 and TRBJ1-1; possibly TRBD1 for D (5 bases). There are 14 residues in the CDR3. Germline V gene lookup returns CDR1 LNHDA and CDR2 SQIVND (reference sequence). V lost 8 bases, J lost 1 base, and 14 bases lay in between. The CDR3 reads CASSPGRENTEAFF. The CDR3 nucleotides are TGTGCCAGTTCCCCGGGCAGGGAGAACACTGAAGCTTTCTTT.

The genes are TRBV24-1 and TRBJ2-1; D may be TRBD2 (6 bases). The V end lost 9 bases, the J end lost 6 bases, and 20 bases lay between the germline ends. CDR1 is KGHDR and CDR2 is SFDVKD in the germline V gene. This CDR3 has 15 amino acids. Written as DNA, the CDR3 is TGTGCCACCGCGGGGATGGAGGGGTACAGCAATGAGCAGTTCTTC. Residues: CATAGMEGYSNEQFF.

The chain recombines TRBV5-1 with TRBJ1-4, with D perhaps matching TRBD1 (5 bases). Trimming cost V 1 base and J 8 bases, with 15 bases left between them. CDR3 length: 15 amino acids. Germline lookup yields CDR1 SGHRS and CDR2 YFSETQ. The CDR3 DNA sequence: TGCGCCAGCAGCTTGCAAGGGACGGCCCCCGAAAAACTGTTTTTT. It specifies CASSLQGTAPEKLFF.

V usage is TRBV20-1 and J usage is TRBJ1-2; a weak D match, TRBD1 (5 bases). CDR1 DFQATT and CDR2 SNEGSKA come from the germline V gene (reference sequence). Between the trimmed V and J ends, which lost 3 bases and 4 bases, there was a span of 12 bases. This CDR3 has 13 amino acids. The CDR3 protein is CSASSSGPYGYTF. The CDR3 region has the DNA TGCAGTGCTAGTTCTTCGGGGCCCTATGGCTACACCTTC.

The rearrangement links TRBV7-2 to TRBJ1-6; D not certain. Between the trimmed V and J ends, which lost 5 bases and 5 bases, there was a span of 16 bases. The CDR3 contains 16 residues. Per germline, CDR1 SGHTA and CDR2 FQGNSA. The DNA for the CDR3 is TGTGCCAGCAGCCTTACCTTCAGAGTTGATAATTCACCCCTCCACTTT. Its translation is CASSLTFRVDNSPLHF. The full variable domain, in which reference TRBV7-2 and TRBJ1-6 provide the parts outside the CDR3, is GAGVSQSPSNKVTEKGKDVELRCDPISGHTALYWYRQSLGQGLEFLIYFQGNSAPDKSGLPSDRFSAERTGGSVSTLTIQRTQQEDSAVYLCASSLTFRVDNSPLHFGNGTRLTVT.

The DNA of the CDR3 is TGTGCCACCAGCAGAGATGAGGGATTTGGTGAAAAACTGTTTTTT. This sequence encodes CATSRDEGFGEKLFF. The rearrangement uses TRBV15 and TRBJ1-4; D gene ambiguous. CDR1 LNHNV and CDR2 YYDKDF come from the germline V gene (reference sequence). This CDR3 spans 15 amino acids. Trimming pared 0 bases from V and 7 bases from J, leaving 12 bases between.

The chain employs TRBV24-1 and TRBJ2-2; TRBD1 matches at 7 bases. The CDR3 covers 15 residues. The junction had 4 bases not matched to a gene; V was cut back by 3 bases and J by 4 bases. CDR1 and CDR2 from the germline V gene are KGHDR and SFDVKD. The CDR3 protein is CATSDPGQITGELFF. The DNA for the CDR3 is TGTGCCACCAGTGATCCGGGACAGATCACCGGGGAGCTGTTTTTT.

The rearrangement uses TRBV10-3 and TRBJ2-1; tentatively, D is TRBD2 (6 bases). The CDR3 is 15 residues long. The germline V and J ends were trimmed by 0 bases and 6 bases, with 12 bases remaining between them. Germline lookup yields CDR1 ENHRY and CDR2 SYGVKD. The CDR3 nucleotides are TGTGCCATCAGTGAGTCCTGGACTACTGGCAATGAGCAGTTCTTC. Amino acids: CAISESWTTGNEQFF.

This clone was counted a few times. CDR3 DNA: TGTGCCAGCCGCCGGGCGGAAACAGGTGGAAACACCATATATTTT. This translates into CASRRAETGGNTIYF. The chain has TRBV2 and TRBJ1-3; tentative D call: TRBD1 (5 bases). Germline CDR1 and CDR2: SNHLY and FYNNEI. V lost 8 bases, J lost 3 bases, and 17 bases lay in between. The CDR3 is 15 amino acids.

The table lists this clone with a few counts. The rearrangement uses TRBV9 and TRBJ2-4; D might be TRBD2 (6 bases). V was pared by 3 bases and J by 13 bases, with 14 bases between. The CDR3 is 12 residues long. Germline CDR1 and CDR2: SGDLS and YYNGEE. This CDR3 reads CASSATDGRQYF. The CDR3 DNA is TGTGCCAGCAGCGCGACGGATGGGAGGCAGTACTTC.

The chain employs TRBV3-1 (or the pseudogene TRBV3-2) and TRBJ1-2; the D is unclear. V lost 1 base and J lost 0, with 9 bases in between. The CDR3 covers 15 residues. Germline V gene lookup returns CDR1 LGHDT and CDR2 YNNKEL (reference sequence). The CDR3 reads CASSQGPNSNYGYTF. CDR3 coding DNA: TGTGCCAGCAGCCAAGGACCTAATTCTAACTATGGCTACACCTTC.

CDR3 loop: CASSLIQGQGSVTF. The CDR3 DNA follows: TGTGCCAGCAGCTTAATACAGGGACAGGGGAGTGTCACCTTC. The chain carries TRBV11-2 and TRBJ1-2, with 10 bases aligning to TRBD1. Germline CDR1 reads SGHAT; CDR2 reads FQNNGV. V dropped 2 bases and J dropped 13; count of bases not matched to a gene: 10. The CDR3 loop spans 14 amino acids.